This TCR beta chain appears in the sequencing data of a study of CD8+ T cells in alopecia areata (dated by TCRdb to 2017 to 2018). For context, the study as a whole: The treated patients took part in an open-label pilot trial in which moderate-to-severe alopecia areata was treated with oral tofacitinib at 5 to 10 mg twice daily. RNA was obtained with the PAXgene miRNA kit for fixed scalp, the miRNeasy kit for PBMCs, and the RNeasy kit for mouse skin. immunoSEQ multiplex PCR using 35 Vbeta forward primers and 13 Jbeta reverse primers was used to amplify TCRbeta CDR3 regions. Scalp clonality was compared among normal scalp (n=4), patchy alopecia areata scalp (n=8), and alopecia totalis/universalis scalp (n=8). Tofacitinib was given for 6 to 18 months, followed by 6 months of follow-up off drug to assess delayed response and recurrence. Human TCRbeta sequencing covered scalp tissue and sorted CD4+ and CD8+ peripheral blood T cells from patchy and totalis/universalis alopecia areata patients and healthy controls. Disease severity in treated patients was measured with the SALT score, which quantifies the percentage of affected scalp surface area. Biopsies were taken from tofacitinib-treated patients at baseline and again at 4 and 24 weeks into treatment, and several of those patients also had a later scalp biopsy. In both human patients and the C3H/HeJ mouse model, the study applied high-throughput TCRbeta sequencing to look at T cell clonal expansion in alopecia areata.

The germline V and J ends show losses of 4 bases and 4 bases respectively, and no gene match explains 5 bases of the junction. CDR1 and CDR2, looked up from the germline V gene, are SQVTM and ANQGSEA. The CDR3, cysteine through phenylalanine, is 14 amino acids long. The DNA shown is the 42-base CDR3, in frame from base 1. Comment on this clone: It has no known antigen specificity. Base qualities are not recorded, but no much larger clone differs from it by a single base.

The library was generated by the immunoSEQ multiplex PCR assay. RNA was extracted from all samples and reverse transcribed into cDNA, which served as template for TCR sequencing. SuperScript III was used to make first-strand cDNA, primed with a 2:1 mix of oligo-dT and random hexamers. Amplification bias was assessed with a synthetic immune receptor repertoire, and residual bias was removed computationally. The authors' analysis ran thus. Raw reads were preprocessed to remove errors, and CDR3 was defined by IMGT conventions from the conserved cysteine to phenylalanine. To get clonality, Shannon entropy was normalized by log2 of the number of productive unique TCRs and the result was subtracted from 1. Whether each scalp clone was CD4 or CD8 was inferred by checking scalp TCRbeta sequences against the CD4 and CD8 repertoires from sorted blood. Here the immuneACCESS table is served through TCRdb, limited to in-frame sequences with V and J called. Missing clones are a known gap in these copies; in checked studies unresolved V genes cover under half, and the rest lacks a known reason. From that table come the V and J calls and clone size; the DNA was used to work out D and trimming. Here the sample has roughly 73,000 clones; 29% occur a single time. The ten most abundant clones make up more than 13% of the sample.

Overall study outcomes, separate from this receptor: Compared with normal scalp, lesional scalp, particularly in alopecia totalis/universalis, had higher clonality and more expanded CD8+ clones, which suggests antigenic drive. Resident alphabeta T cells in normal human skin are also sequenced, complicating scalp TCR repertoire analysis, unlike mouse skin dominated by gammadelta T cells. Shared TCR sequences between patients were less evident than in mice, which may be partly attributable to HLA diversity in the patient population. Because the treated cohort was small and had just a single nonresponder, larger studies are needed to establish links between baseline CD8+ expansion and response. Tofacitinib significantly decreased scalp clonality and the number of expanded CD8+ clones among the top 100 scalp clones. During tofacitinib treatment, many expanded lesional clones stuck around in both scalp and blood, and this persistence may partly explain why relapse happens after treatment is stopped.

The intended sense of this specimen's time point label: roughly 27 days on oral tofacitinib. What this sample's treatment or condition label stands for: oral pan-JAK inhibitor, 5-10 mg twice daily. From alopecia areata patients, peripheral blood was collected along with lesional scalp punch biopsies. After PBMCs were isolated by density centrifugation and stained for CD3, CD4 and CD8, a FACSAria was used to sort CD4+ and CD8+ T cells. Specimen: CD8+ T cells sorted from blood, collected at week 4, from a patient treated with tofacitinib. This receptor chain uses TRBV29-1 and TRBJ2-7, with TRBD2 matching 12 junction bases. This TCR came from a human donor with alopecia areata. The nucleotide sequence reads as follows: TGCAGCGTTGCTCTAGCGGGAGGGAGTTACGAGCAGTACTTC. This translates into CSVALAGGSYEQYF.